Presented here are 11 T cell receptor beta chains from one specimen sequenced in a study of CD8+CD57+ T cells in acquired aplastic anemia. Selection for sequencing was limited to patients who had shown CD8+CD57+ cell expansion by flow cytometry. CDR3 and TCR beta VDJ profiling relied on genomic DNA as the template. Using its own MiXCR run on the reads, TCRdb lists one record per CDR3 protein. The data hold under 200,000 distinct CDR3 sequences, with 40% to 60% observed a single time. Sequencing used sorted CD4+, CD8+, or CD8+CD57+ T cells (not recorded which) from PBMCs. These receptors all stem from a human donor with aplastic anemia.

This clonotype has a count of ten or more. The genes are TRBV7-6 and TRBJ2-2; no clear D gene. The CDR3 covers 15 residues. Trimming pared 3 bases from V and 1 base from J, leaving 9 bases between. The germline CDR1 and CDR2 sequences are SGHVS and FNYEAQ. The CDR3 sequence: CASSFFQMNTGELFF. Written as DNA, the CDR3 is TGTGCCAGCAGCTTTTTCCAGATGAACACCGGGGAGCTGTTTTTT.

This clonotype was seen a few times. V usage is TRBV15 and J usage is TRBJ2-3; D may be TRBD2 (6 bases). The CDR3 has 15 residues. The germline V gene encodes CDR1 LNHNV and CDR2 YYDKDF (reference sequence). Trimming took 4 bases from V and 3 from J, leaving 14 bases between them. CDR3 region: CATSIGREGTDTQYF. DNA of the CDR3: TGTGCCACCAGCATCGGGCGGGAAGGGACAGATACGCAGTATTTT.

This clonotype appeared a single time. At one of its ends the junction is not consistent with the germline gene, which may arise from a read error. The CDR3 nucleotides are TGTGCCGGCAGCCCAACCGGTAACTATGGCTACACCTTC. Protein: CAGSPTGNYGYTF. This chain joins TRBV11-3 and TRBJ1-2, with unresolved D. This CDR3 is 13 amino acids long. Per the germline V gene, CDR1 is SGHNT and CDR2 is YENEEA.

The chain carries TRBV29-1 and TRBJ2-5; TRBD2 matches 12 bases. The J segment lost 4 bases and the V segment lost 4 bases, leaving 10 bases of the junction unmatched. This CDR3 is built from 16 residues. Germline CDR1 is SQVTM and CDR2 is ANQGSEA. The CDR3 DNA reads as TGCAGCGTTGCGGATGGACTAGCGGGATCAAGAGAGACCCAGTACTTC. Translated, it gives CSVADGLAGSRETQYF.

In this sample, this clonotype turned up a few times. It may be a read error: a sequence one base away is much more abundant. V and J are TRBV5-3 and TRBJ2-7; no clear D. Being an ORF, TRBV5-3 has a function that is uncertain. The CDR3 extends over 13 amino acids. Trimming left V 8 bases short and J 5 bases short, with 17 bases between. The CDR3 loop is CASSPPSGDEQYF. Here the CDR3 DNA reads TGTGCCAGCAGCCCGCCTTCTGGGGACGAGCAGTACTTC.

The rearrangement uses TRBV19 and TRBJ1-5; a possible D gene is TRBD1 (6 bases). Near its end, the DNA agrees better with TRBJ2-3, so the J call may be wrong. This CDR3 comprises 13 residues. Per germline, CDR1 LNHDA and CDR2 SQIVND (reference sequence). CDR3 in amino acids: CASRGQGYQPQYF. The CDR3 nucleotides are TGTGCCAGTAGGGGTCAGGGGTATCAGCCCCAGTATTTT.

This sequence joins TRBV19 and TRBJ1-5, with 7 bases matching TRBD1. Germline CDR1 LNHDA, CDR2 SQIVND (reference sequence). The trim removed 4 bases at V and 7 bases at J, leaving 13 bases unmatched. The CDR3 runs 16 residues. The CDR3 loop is CASSTYTQGRKQPQHF. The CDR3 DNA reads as TGTGCCAGTAGTACATACACACAGGGGCGGAAACAGCCCCAGCATTTT. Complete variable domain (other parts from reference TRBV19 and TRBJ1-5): DGGITQSPKYLFRKEGQNVTLSCEQNLNHDAMYWYRQDPGQGLRLIYYSQIVNDFQKGDIAEGYSVSREKKESFPLTVTSAQKNPTAFYLCASSTYTQGRKQPQHFGDGTRLSIL.

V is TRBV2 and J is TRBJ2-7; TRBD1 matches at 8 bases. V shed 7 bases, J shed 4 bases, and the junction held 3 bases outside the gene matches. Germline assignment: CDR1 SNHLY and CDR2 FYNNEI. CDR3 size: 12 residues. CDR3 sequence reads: CASTDRVYEQYF. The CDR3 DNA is TGTGCCAGCACGGACAGGGTATACGAGCAGTACTTC. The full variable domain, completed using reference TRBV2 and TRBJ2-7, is EPEVTQTPSHQVTQMGQEVILRCVPISNHLYFYWYRQILGQKVEFLVSFYNNEISEKSEIFDDQFSVERPDGSNFTLKIRSTKLEDSAMYFCASTDRVYEQYFGPGTRLTVT.

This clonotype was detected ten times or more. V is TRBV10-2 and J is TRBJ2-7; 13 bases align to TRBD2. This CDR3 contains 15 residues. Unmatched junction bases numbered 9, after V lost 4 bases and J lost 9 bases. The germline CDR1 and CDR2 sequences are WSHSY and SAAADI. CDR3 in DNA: TGCGCCAGCAGTGCGACACTAGCGGGAGGGGCCGCGCAGTACTTC. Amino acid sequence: CASSATLAGGAAQYF.

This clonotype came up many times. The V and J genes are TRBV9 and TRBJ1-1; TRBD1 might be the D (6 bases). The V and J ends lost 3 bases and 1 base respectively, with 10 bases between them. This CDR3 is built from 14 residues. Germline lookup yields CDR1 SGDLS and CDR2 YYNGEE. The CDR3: CASSETGPNTEAFF. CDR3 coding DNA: TGTGCCAGCAGCGAGACAGGTCCGAACACTGAAGCTTTCTTT. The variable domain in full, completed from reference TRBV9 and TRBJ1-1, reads DSGVTQTPKHLITATGQRVTLRCSPRSGDLSVYWYQQSLDQGLQFLIQYYNGEERAKGNILERFSAQQFPDLHSELNLSSLELGDSALYFCASSETGPNTEAFFGQGTRLTVV.

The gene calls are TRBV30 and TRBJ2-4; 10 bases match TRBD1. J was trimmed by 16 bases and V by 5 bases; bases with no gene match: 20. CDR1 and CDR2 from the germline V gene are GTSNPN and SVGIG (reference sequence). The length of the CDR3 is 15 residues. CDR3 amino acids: CAWSSPGQGNEGGYF. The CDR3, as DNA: TGTGCCTGGTCTAGCCCGGGACAGGGGAATGAGGGGGGATACTTC.